These 11 T cell receptor beta chains share one sample of origin, sequenced in a study of Graves' ophthalmopathy and Graves' hyperthyroidism. From RNA, the CDR3 regions of TCR beta chains were amplified and sequenced. A first-round RT-PCR used HTBI primers, followed by a second-round multiplex PCR. TCRdb reprocessed the multiplex PCR reads via MiXCR and lists one record per CDR3 protein. The data show 500,000 to 800,000 distinct CDR3 sequences, with more than 40% seen just once and 3% to 4% held by the top ten. The sample was peripheral blood. Receptors originate from an adult man with Graves' ophthalmopathy.

This clonotype appeared many times. The gene calls are TRBV7-3 and TRBJ2-5, with D uncertain. The CDR3 has 14 residues. Trimming stripped 2 bases from V and 4 bases from J, with 11 bases between. Per germline, CDR1 SGHTA and CDR2 FQGTGA. The DNA for the CDR3 is TGTGCCAGCAGCTTAGGAATGGACGGAGAGACCCAGTACTTC. This sequence encodes CASSLGMDGETQYF.

This sequence joins TRBV11-2 and TRBJ2-4; D not certain. Germline loops: CDR1 SGHAT, CDR2 FQNNGV. This CDR3 has 16 amino acids. The V gene lost 2 bases and the J gene lost 0 bases, with 11 bases spanning the gap. In DNA form, the CDR3 reads TGTGCCAGCAGCTTAATCGGCAGAGTAGCCAAAAACATTCAGTACTTC. Protein: CASSLIGRVAKNIQYF.

The chain employs TRBV7-6 and TRBJ1-2, with no clear D. CDR1 and CDR2 (germline): SGHVS, FNYEAQ. The CDR3 sequence is 15 residues long. V dropped 5 bases and J dropped 4 bases, with 17 bases sitting between them. CDR3 region: CASSPTSAGSYGYTF. The CDR3 nucleotides read TGTGCCAGCAGCCCGACCTCAGCGGGGTCCTATGGCTACACCTTC.

J is TRBJ2-7 and V is TRBV9, with D unclear. The J call may not be correct, given that the DNA end is closer to TRBJ2-1. The CDR3 runs to 14 residues. CDR1 is SGDLS, CDR2 YYNGEE, per germline. The CDR3 protein is CASSLGRVYNEQFF. The CDR3 nucleotides are TGTGCCAGCAGCTTGGGTAGGGTCTACAATGAGCAGTTCTTC.

This clonotype was detected many times. The chain joins TRBV7-2 to TRBJ2-5, with 8 bases that match TRBD2. Germline values: CDR1 SGHTA, CDR2 FQGNSA. Trimming removed 1 base from V and 1 base from J; junction bases left unmatched: 5. This CDR3 spans 16 amino acids. The CDR3 is CASSLDVRGAQETQYF. The CDR3 coding sequence is TGTGCCAGCAGCTTAGATGTGCGGGGGGCCCAAGAGACCCAGTACTTC. Full variable domain (remainder filled in from reference TRBV7-2 and TRBJ2-5): GAGVSQSPSNKVTEKGKDVELRCDPISGHTALYWYRQSLGQGLEFLIYFQGNSAPDKSGLPSDRFSAERTGGSVSTLTIQRTQQEDSAVYLCASSLDVRGAQETQYFGPGTRLLVL.

Ten or more counts support this clonotype. The rearrangement links TRBV6-5 to TRBJ1-1; D is possibly TRBD1 (5 bases). CDR1 and CDR2 from the germline V gene are MNHEY and SVGAGI. This CDR3 has 13 amino acids. The germline V and J ends were trimmed by 2 bases and 4 bases, with 8 bases remaining between them. The CDR3 reads CASSYGQGTEAFF. The CDR3 DNA reads TGTGCCAGCAGTTACGGACAAGGCACTGAAGCTTTCTTT.

This chain links TRBV10-3 with TRBJ1-1; D is perhaps TRBD1 (6 bases). The V and J ends lost 0 bases and 7 bases respectively, with 12 bases between them. CDR3 size: 14 residues. From germline, CDR1 is ENHRY and CDR2 SYGVKD. Here the CDR3 reads CAISESGGEGEAFF. CDR3 in DNA: TGTGCCATCAGTGAGTCAGGGGGGGAGGGTGAAGCTTTCTTT.

The chain is built from TRBV12-3 or TRBV12-4 and TRBJ2-6; D not certain. This CDR3 contains 18 residues. The V and J ends lost 6 bases and 0 bases respectively, with 18 bases between them. CDR3 nucleotide sequence: TGTGCCAGCAGCCCAATGGGTCCGAAAACCTCTGGGGCCAACGTCCTGACTTTC. It translates to CASSPMGPKTSGANVLTF.

J is TRBJ2-2 and V is TRBV14; 13 positions agree with TRBD2. Germline values: CDR1 SGHDN, CDR2 FVKESK. The ends lost 4 bases at V and 4 bases at J; junction bases unmatched: 9. The CDR3 spans 18 residues. The CDR3 is CASSPAIGLAGATGELFF. For the CDR3, the DNA is TGTGCCAGCAGCCCGGCGATTGGACTAGCGGGAGCCACCGGGGAGCTGTTTTTT.

This rearrangement joins TRBV15 to TRBJ2-7, with TRBD2 identical over 7 bases. V gave up 0 bases and J gave up 6 bases; unmatched junction bases: 5. This CDR3 contains 14 residues. Germline V gene sequence: CDR1 LNHNV, CDR2 YYDKDF (reference sequence). CDR3: CATSRDGREGEQYF. CDR3 DNA sequence: TGTGCCACCAGCAGAGATGGGAGGGAGGGCGAGCAGTACTTC.

The chain combines TRBV7-2 with TRBJ2-2, with TRBD1 matching 8 bases. The germline gives CDR1 SGHTA, CDR2 FQGNSA. Trimming took 9 bases from V and 4 from J; bases not matched to a gene: 10. The CDR3 has 15 amino acids. The CDR3 DNA sequence: TGTGCCAGTAGTATCGGGACAGGCTTCACCGGGGAGCTGTTTTTT. Protein: CASSIGTGFTGELFF.